Following are 19 T cell receptor beta chains from one sample sequenced in a study of blood T cell repertoires in COVID-19. Libraries were prepared by immunoSEQ multiplex PCR; TCRdb keeps only in-frame clonotypes and omits some of them. The table records under 250,000 clones, roughly nine tenths of them present only once. The sequenced sample was peripheral blood. These receptors all come from a man aged 55 to 70 with acute or convalescent COVID-19.

This rearrangement joins TRBV6-6 to TRBJ2-2; the D gene is possibly TRBD2 (5 bases). CDR3 size: 17 residues. Germline loops: CDR1 MNHNY, CDR2 SVGAGI (reference sequence). V dropped 5 bases and J dropped 0 bases, with 16 bases sitting between them. CDR3 in amino acids: CASSPRGGSANTGELFF. The CDR3 bases are TGTGCCAGCAGTCCTCGTGGTGGTAGCGCGAACACCGGGGAGCTGTTTTTT.

V is TRBV6-1 and J is TRBJ2-3, with 8 nucleotides matching TRBD2. The CDR3 is 17 residues long. V shed 3 bases, J shed 2 bases, and the junction held 10 bases outside the gene matches. Germline assignment: CDR1 MNHNS and CDR2 SASEGT. The CDR3 spells CASSESTSGFSTDTQYF. The CDR3 nucleotides are TGTGCCAGCAGTGAGAGTACTAGCGGCTTCTCCACAGATACGCAGTATTTT.

The rearrangement uses TRBV3-1 (or the pseudogene TRBV3-2) and TRBJ2-1, with TRBD2 matching 8 bases. Germline V gene lookup returns CDR1 LGHDT and CDR2 YNNKEL (reference sequence). The CDR3 runs 16 residues. The junction had 13 bases not matched to a gene; V was cut back by 2 bases and J by 10 bases. The CDR3 DNA is TGTGCCAGCAGCCAAAGAGGCGGGAGGTCCCCGATAGAGCAGTTCTTC. This sequence encodes CASSQRGGRSPIEQFF.

CDR3 sequence (DNA): TGTGCCAGCTCACCTGAGACCGCAGGGGGGCTCTATAATTCACCCCTCCACTTT. Protein product: CASSPETAGGLYNSPLHF. This chain joins TRBV18 and TRBJ1-6; TRBD1 matches 7 bases. The CDR3 is made up of 18 amino acids. Losses at the gene ends were 3 bases for V and 3 bases for J; bases not matched to a gene: 11. CDR1 is KGHSH, CDR2 LQKENI, per germline.

The chain links TRBV27 to TRBJ1-2; D is possibly TRBD1 (6 bases). Per the germline V gene, CDR1 is MNHEY and CDR2 is SMNVEV (reference sequence). The V end lost 4 bases, the J end lost 8 bases, and 20 bases lay between the germline ends. The CDR3 has 15 amino acids. This CDR3 reads CASSSFNRALGGYTF. The CDR3 DNA sequence: TGTGCCAGCAGTTCCTTCAACAGGGCGCTGGGCGGCTACACCTTC.

The chain employs TRBV30 and TRBJ1-2; D remains ambiguous. This CDR3 has 15 residues. V lost 0 bases and J 4 bases, leaving 15 bases between the germline ends. Germline V gene lookup returns CDR1 GTSNPN and CDR2 SVGIG (reference sequence). The CDR3 DNA is TGTGCCTGGAGTGTACTAGGGCAGACTTTCTATGGCTACACCTTC. It translates to CAWSVLGQTFYGYTF.

This chain joins TRBV14 and TRBJ2-7, with no clear D. V was shortened by 0 bases and J by 0 bases, with 12 bases between the two germline ends. This CDR3 has 16 residues. The germline V gene has CDR1 SGHDN and CDR2 FVKESK. Written as DNA, the CDR3 is TGTGCCAGCAGCCAAGATACAGCTCTGAGCTCCTACGAGCAGTACTTC. This encodes CASSQDTALSSYEQYF.

The chain couples TRBV6-6 to TRBJ1-2; no reliable D call. The CDR3 length is 16 residues. The germline V gene has CDR1 MNHNY and CDR2 SVGAGI (reference sequence). V gave up 1 base and J gave up 2 bases, with 14 bases separating them. The DNA for the CDR3 is TGTGCCAGCAGTTACTTGCCCCCGGGTACGAACTATGGCTACACCTTC. Residues: CASSYLPPGTNYGYTF.

The rearrangement joins TRBV6-6 to TRBJ2-7; 9 nucleotides agree with TRBD1. The V gene end was trimmed by 5 bases and the J gene end by 0 bases; junction bases not matched to a gene: 5. Germline CDR1 and CDR2: MNHNY and SVGAGI (reference sequence). This CDR3 is built from 15 residues. CDR3 sequence: CASSLATGGSYEQYF. The CDR3 DNA is TGTGCCAGCAGTCTTGCGACAGGGGGCTCCTACGAGCAGTACTTC.

This clone appeared once. The chain has TRBV5-5 and TRBJ1-6; D is unresolved. The V gene lost 6 bases and the J gene lost 5 bases, with 15 bases spanning the gap. CDR3 length: 15 residues. CDR1 SGHKS and CDR2 YYEKEE come from the germline V gene (reference sequence). The CDR3 bases are TGTGCCAGCACCCAAACATCTCACAATAATTCACCCCTCCACTTT. Translated, it gives CASTQTSHNNSPLHF.

The CDR3, as DNA: TGTGCCAGCAGCGCCGGCGGGGGGGCGAACACCGGGGAGCTGTTTTTT. As protein: CASSAGGGANTGELFF. V is TRBV9 and J is TRBJ2-2; 9 nucleotides match TRBD2. The CDR3 totals 16 residues. V was clipped by 3 bases and J by 0 bases; unmatched bases: 3. The germline CDR1 and CDR2 sequences are SGDLS and YYNGEE.

The chain couples TRBV7-2 to TRBJ2-3, with a possible D match to TRBD1 (6 bases). The CDR3 has 17 residues. V was cut by 0 bases and J by 3 bases, with 16 bases left in between. Germline values: CDR1 SGHTA, CDR2 FQGNSA. In nucleotides, the CDR3 is TGTGCCAGCAGCTTAGCAATTCAGGGGATACGGACAGATACGCAGTATTTT. Its translation: CASSLAIQGIRTDTQYF.

This clone was counted a few times. The rearrangement joins TRBV2 to TRBJ1-6; unclear D gene. Germline-derived CDR1 and CDR2 are SNHLY and FYNNEI. CDR3 size: 14 residues. The ends were cut back, 6 bases at V and 14 bases at J, with 20 bases in the middle. This CDR3 is CASRYDRVEETLHF. The CDR3 bases are TGTGCCAGCAGATACGACCGGGTTGAGGAAACCCTCCACTTT.

The V call is TRBV28, the J call TRBJ2-7, with 9 nucleotides matching TRBD1. With V trimmed by 5 bases and J by 4 bases, 6 bases remained unmatched. The CDR3 loop spans 14 amino acids. Looked up from germline, CDR1 is MDHEN and CDR2 is SYDVKM. The CDR3 nucleotides read TGTGCCAGCAGTGTGGGGGACAGGGCTTACGAGCAGTACTTC. Residues: CASSVGDRAYEQYF. Full variable domain (remainder filled in from reference TRBV28 and TRBJ2-7): DVKVTQSSRYLVKRTGEKVFLECVQDMDHENMFWYRQDPGLGLRLIYFSYDVKMKEKGDIPEGYSVSREKKERFSLILESASTNQTSMYLCASSVGDRAYEQYFGPGTRLTVT.

The chain is built from TRBV5-1 and TRBJ2-3; D is possibly TRBD2 (6 bases). Germline CDR1 SGHRS, CDR2 YFSETQ. Deletions cut 0 bases from V and 6 bases from J, with 17 bases between. This CDR3 is built from 16 residues. CDR3 in amino acids: CASSLEGRSRVDTQYF. DNA for the CDR3: TGCGCCAGCAGCTTGGAAGGGAGGAGTAGAGTCGATACGCAGTATTTT.

V usage is TRBV11-3 and J usage is TRBJ2-3; no firm D call. The germline V gene has CDR1 SGHNT and CDR2 YENEEA. V lost 2 bases and J lost 0, with 9 bases in between. The CDR3 is 15 amino acids. The CDR3 is CASSLLGVSTDTQYF. The DNA of the CDR3 is TGTGCCAGCAGCTTATTAGGAGTTAGCACAGATACGCAGTATTTT.

This clone was counted only a few times. The rearrangement uses TRBV4-1 and TRBJ2-6; D call uncertain. The CDR3 extends over 16 amino acids. Trimming took 0 bases from V and 1 from J, leaving 7 bases between them. In germline, CDR1 is MGHRA, CDR2 YSYEKL. In nucleotides, the CDR3 is TGCGCCAGCAGCCAAGACAGGTTATCTGGGGCCAACGTCCTGACTTTC. It translates to CASSQDRLSGANVLTF.

This chain connects TRBV10-1 to TRBJ1-5, with TRBD1 matching over 7 bases. CDR1 WNHNN and CDR2 SYGVQD come from the germline V gene (reference sequence). Trimming cost V 3 bases and J 7 bases; bases outside gene matches: 15. CDR3 length equals 17 residues. The CDR3 DNA reads TGCGCCAGCAGTGAATCACTGACAGGGCTAGGAGGACAGCCCCAGCATTTT. Amino acid sequence: CASSESLTGLGGQPQHF.

The chain recombines TRBV19 with TRBJ2-3, with D tentatively TRBD1 (5 bases). The CDR3 spans 14 residues. Germline V gene sequence: CDR1 LNHDA, CDR2 SQIVND (reference sequence). Trimming removed 8 bases at V and 0 bases at J, with 12 bases between. The chain's CDR3 is CASSQQASTDTQYF. CDR3 bases: TGTGCCAGTTCGCAACAGGCTAGCACAGATACGCAGTATTTT.